This record looks at one T cell receptor beta chain sequence and its context. Its antigen has not been determined. No much larger clone is present one base from it, and per-base qualities are unavailable. This entry comes from a study of shared clonotypes between healthy human individuals (TCRdb year 2020). The study in broad terms: Three men and a couple of women, aged 18 to 49 years, made up the cohort. To increase sequencing depth and limit assay-specific biases, TCR repertoire library preparation and sequencing were carried out by different laboratories using diverse techniques. To estimate repertoire size and how much clonotype sharing occurs between individuals, the study deeply sequenced the blood TCR repertoires of about 5 healthy adults. For each donor, CD4 naive and CD4 memory were each given three plates, CD8 naive was given two plates, and CD8 memory was given one plate. Leukapheresis yielded between about 0.8 and 9.5 billion PBMCs per donor.

The donors were healthy, HIV-negative adults with no recently reported acute infections or vaccinations. Only Caucasian adults living in Nashville, Tennessee, USA were represented among the donors. The CD8 memory samples were a combination of magnetically selected CD45RO+ cells and CCR7-negative CD45RA+ effector memory (TemRA) cells. Blood was collected by leukapheresis, and PBMCs were isolated by Ficoll-Histopaque density gradient centrifugation and then cryopreserved in liquid nitrogen vapor phase. Analytical flow cytometry was used to check the purity and quantity of each magnetically sorted T cell population. From each sorted fraction, genomic DNA was isolated and quantified by UV absorbance on a Nanodrop 2000c. The investigation overall reported the following: The genetic and exposure-history diversity represented was limited by the small number of donors. Sampling was restricted to blood, and TCR repertoires in tissue are likely to differ from TCR repertoires in blood. Compared with non-shared clonotypes, clonotypes shared by all four sorted-subset donors had higher generation probabilities. Pairwise subsampling led to the expectation that sequencing depth would affect the degree of clonotype sharing among donors. Larger estimated clonotype richness was generally found for naive subsets than for memory subsets. About 5% of naive CD4, 3.5% of naive CD8, 2.3% of memory CD4, and 0.35% to 0.4% of memory CD8 clonotypes were shared across several donors. Incomplete sequencing was indicated by rarefaction of sorted-subset datasets, despite the large sequencing depth.

The CDR3 spans 15 residues, from the cysteine through the phenylalanine. Of the read, only the CDR3 DNA is kept; its 45 bases are in frame from base 1. At the junction V is shortened by 3 bases and J by 8 bases; bases outside the gene matches: 7. The germline V gene (reference sequence) specifies MNHEY as CDR1 and SMNVEV as CDR2. Using the deep immunoSEQ assay, TCR CDR3 regions were amplified from genomic DNA by multiplex PCR. For each cell subset, the extracted genomic DNA was distributed evenly across all wells of several immunoSEQ 96-well plates, and each plate served as one replicate. For sorted subsets, each replicate PCR was loaded with 200 to 250 ng genomic DNA, equivalent to 32,000 or so T cell genomes. Purified libraries were quantified with a Qubit 3.0 fluorometer, sized on a Bioanalyzer 2100, and re-quantified with the KAPA Library Quantification kit. Each immunoSEQ 96-well plate was sequenced on its own single-read 150-cycle Illumina NextSeq 550 flow cell. As for the original processing: Because only junctional sequences without quality scores were contained in the immunoSEQ output, filtering matching that applied to full-length reads could not be performed. Sequences were annotated with PyIR, a Python wrapper for IgBLAST v1.9, using IMGT germline references to assign V/J genes and CDR3. Reads were removed for weak V/J assignments (E-value above 1e-6), missing CDR3, stop codons, out-of-frame junctions, or ambiguous translated residues. A V3J clonotype was defined by an identical inferred V gene, J gene, and CDR3 amino acid sequence. Percentage overlap between repertoires was calculated by dividing the number of shared unique clonotypes by the size of the smaller repertoire. RTK rarefaction, the Chao1 estimator, and Recon v2.1 estimates of unobserved clonotypes were used to assess repertoire richness. Generation probabilities were computed with OLGA for all TCRbeta clonotypes obtained by the gDNA method from a handful of donors. TCRdb mirrors the immuneACCESS table, restricted to in-frame sequences. Some clones are absent from its copies; in checked studies, under half trace to an unresolved V gene, and the reason for the others is unknown. The V and J calls and clone size were taken over from that table, and D and trimming were inferred from the DNA. Across this sample there are about 690,000 clones, with about 92% seen only once. The top ten clones comprise 30% to 35% of the sample.

The receptor was derived from a young man in good health. Some clones in this sample may be carry-over from other donors' samples. The receptor chain draws on TRBV27 and TRBJ2-1; the central 10 bases match TRBD2. Sample: memory CD8+ T cells from PBMCs. The cell subset or site label, as the study defines it: CD45RO+ cells pooled with CCR7-negative TemRA cells. The CDR3 has the sequence CASSFELAGFDEQFF. In nucleotides, the sequence is TGTGCCAGCAGTTTTGAACTAGCGGGATTCGATGAGCAGTTCTTC.